The present T cell receptor (beta chain) was sequenced within a study of cytomegalovirus exposure and HLA in healthy donors. Overall study findings and caveats: When the data were analyzed later, several of the most significant clusters appeared to be linked to common viral pathogens. There were some public TCRs occurring in many donors, but most TCR sequences were rare. In a later analysis, across HLA loci, associated TCR counts were highest for DRB1, lowest for HLA-C. HLA allele associations emerged for roughly 17,000 TCR beta sequences in a later analysis, at 0.05 false discovery rate.

Use of 60 Vbeta and 13 Jbeta primers characterized the PCR. Some clones are missing from TCRdb's copy, which holds only in-frame ones; the method was immunoSEQ multiplex PCR. This table has under 120,000 clones, around 80% appearing once. Concerning this clone itself: The antigen is not known.

The TCR sequence derives from a female donor in good health and CMV-seropositive. Sequencing was performed on PBMCs.

The CDR3 loop is CASSVQDRFNYGYTF. The CDR3 region has the DNA TGTGCCAGCAGCGTTCAGGACAGGTTTAACTATGGCTACACCTTC. The rearrangement joins TRBV9 to TRBJ1-2; 7 bases fit TRBD1. The V gene end was trimmed by 2 bases and the J gene end by 1 base; junction bases not matched to a gene: 5. CDR3 size: 15 residues. CDR1 and CDR2 from the germline V gene are SGDLS and YYNGEE.